This T cell receptor (beta chain) was obtained from a study of long-term antiretroviral therapy in people with HIV. This was the immunoSEQ v3.0 assay at survey level. Assay: immunoSEQ multiplex PCR; the TCRdb copy retains only in-frame clones and omits some. This table holds roughly 16,000 clones, over 70% found once. CDR3 size: 14 residues. V shed 3 bases and J shed 0 bases, with 11 bases lying between them. Germline V CDR1 and CDR2: GTSNPN, SVGIG (reference sequence). Treatment locations for all participants with HIV were in the United States. This clone was recorded a few times. The antigen is undetermined. The study, taken as a whole, reports: The clones with expansion before ART were dominant in the repertoire at all time points.

This chain uses TRBV30 with TRBJ1-1; no clear D. The TCR sequence derives from a woman between 35 and 50 years old with HIV. The specimen comprised unsorted PBMCs, sampled 2.3 years after starting antiretroviral therapy. The CDR3 region is CAWSEAAMNTEAFF. As DNA, the CDR3 is TGTGCCTGGAGCGAAGCTGCTATGAACACTGAAGCTTTCTTT.